These 9 T cell receptor beta chains came from one sample sequenced in a study of blood T cell repertoires in COVID-19. Profiling relied on immunoSEQ multiplex PCR, and the TCRdb table lists in-frame clones only, not all of them. The repertoire includes some 310,000 clones, roughly 90% of them detected once, and around 0.96% sits in the top ten. Sequenced input: peripheral blood. The receptors derive from a middle-aged woman with COVID-19, enrolled during active disease.

This chain joins TRBV7-9 and TRBJ2-3; D not certain. This CDR3 spans 14 amino acids. V was shortened by 4 bases and J by 4 bases, with 12 bases between the two germline ends. CDR1 is SEHNR and CDR2 is FQNEAQ in the germline V gene (reference sequence). The CDR3 DNA reads as TGTGCCAGCAGCTCGATTAATGAGGCAGATACGCAGTATTTT. Residues: CASSSINEADTQYF. The variable domain in full, with the rest retrieved from reference TRBV7-9 and TRBJ2-3, is DTGVSQNPRHKITKRGQNVTFRCDPISEHNRLYWYRQTLGQGPEFLTYFQNEAQLEKSRLLSDRFSAERPKGSFSTLEIQRTEQGDSAMYLCASSSINEADTQYFGPGTRLTVL.

This chain links TRBV7-2 with TRBJ2-2; D gene uncertain. Germline V gives CDR1 SGHTA, CDR2 FQGNSA. V lost 4 bases and J lost 1, with 10 bases in between. The CDR3 consists of 15 residues. The CDR3 spells CASSSTPLNTGELFF. CDR3 bases: TGTGCCAGCAGCTCCACTCCGCTGAACACCGGGGAGCTGTTTTTT.

V is TRBV18 and J is TRBJ2-7; possibly TRBD1 for D (5 bases). Trimming stripped 6 bases from V and 0 bases from J, with 24 bases between. CDR3 size: 18 residues. CDR1 is KGHSH and CDR2 is LQKENI in the germline V gene. CDR3 nucleotide sequence: TGTGCCAGCTCCCCCCTCACCGTAGGGCCAGGGAACTCCTACGAGCAGTACTTC. It yields the protein CASSPLTVGPGNSYEQYF.

The chain joins TRBV7-9 to TRBJ2-3, with TRBD2 as a possible D gene (6 bases). There are 15 residues in the CDR3. CDR1 and CDR2 (germline): SEHNR, FQNEAQ (reference sequence). Trimming stripped 5 bases from V and 0 bases from J, with 12 bases between. Written as DNA, the CDR3 is TGTGCCAGCAGCCCCTGGGGAGGTAGCACAGATACGCAGTATTTT. This translates into CASSPWGGSTDTQYF.

This chain links TRBV12-5 with TRBJ2-7; TRBD1 is a possible D gene (5 bases). Germline assignment: CDR1 LGHNT and CDR2 FRNRAP. The CDR3 length is 12 residues. V lost 8 bases, J lost 3 bases, and 11 bases lay in between. CDR3 residues: CASSGLDYEQYF. Written as DNA, the CDR3 is TGTGCTAGTTCAGGGTTAGACTACGAGCAGTACTTC.

The chain has TRBV7-9 and TRBJ1-5; the D gene is possibly TRBD1 (5 bases). Germline assignment: CDR1 SEHNR and CDR2 FQNEAQ (reference sequence). V shed 4 bases and J shed 5 bases, with 15 bases lying between them. This CDR3 is 15 amino acids long. CDR3 DNA: TGTGCCAGCAGCTCTAGACCAGGGTTAGATCAGCCCCAGCATTTT. Residues: CASSSRPGLDQPQHF.

The chain has TRBV28 and TRBJ1-2; TRBD1 matches 10 bases. Unmatched junction bases numbered 5, after V lost 11 bases and J lost 5 bases. The CDR3 covers 12 residues. The germline gives CDR1 MDHEN, CDR2 SYDVKM. The CDR3 DNA sequence: TGTGCCGCCGGGGACAGGGGATATGGCTACACCTTC. Its protein product is CAAGDRGYGYTF.

The chain uses TRBV4-2 and TRBJ2-6; no reliable D call. Trimming removed 0 bases from V and 0 bases from J, with 6 bases in between. Germline V lookup: CDR1 LGHNA, CDR2 YNFKEQ. The CDR3 length is 16 residues. The DNA of the CDR3 is TGTGCCAGCAGCCAAGATTTAATCTCTGGGGCCAACGTCCTGACTTTC. It yields the protein CASSQDLISGANVLTF.

The J gene is TRBJ1-1, the V gene TRBV18; D is unresolved. Per germline, CDR1 KGHSH and CDR2 LQKENI. V lost 1 base, J lost 6 bases, and 18 bases lay in between. This CDR3 is 16 amino acids long. CDR3 region: CASSPRQVPDQSEAFF. As DNA, the CDR3 is TGTGCCAGCTCACCACGGCAGGTACCCGATCAGTCTGAAGCTTTCTTT.